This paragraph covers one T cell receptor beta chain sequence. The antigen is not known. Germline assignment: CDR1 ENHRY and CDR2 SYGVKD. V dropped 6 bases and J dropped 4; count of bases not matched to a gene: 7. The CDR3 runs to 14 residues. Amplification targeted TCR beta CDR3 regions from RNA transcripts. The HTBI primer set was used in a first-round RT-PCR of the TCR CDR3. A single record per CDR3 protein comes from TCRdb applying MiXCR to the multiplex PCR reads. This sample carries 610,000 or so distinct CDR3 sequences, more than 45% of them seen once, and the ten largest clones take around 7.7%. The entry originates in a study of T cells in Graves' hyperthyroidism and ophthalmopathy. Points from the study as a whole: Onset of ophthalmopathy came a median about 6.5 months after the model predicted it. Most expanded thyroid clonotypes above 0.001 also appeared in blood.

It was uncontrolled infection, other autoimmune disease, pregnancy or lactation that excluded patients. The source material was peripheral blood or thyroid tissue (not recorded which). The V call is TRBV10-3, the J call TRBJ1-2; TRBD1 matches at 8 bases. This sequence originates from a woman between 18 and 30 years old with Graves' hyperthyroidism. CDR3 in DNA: TGTGCCATCAGCGCGGACAGGGAGGGCTATGGCTACACCTTC. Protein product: CAISADREGYGYTF.